This TCR beta chain was captured in a study of blood T cell repertoires in COVID-19 (dated by TCRdb to 2020 to 2022). As for the study more broadly: Samples covering the acute and convalescent phases of COVID-19 were provided by collaborators in the United States, Italy and Spain. Sample metadata almost always included a de-identified subject ID, COVID-19 status, age in years and sex. Deeply sampled blood TCRbeta repertoires from subjects exposed to, actively infected with, or recovered from COVID-19 were included in the dataset. The samples were drawn from the first 160 participants of the ongoing ImmuneRACE study and from 1,254 subjects provided by 6 global collaborators. HLA class I and class II types, where available, came from metadata supplied by the sample provider rather than from assay-based typing. The repertoires were released in a freely available public database intended as a resource for research on the immune response to SARS-CoV-2. The material from the prospective study consisted of cDNA or gDNA derived from T cells, B-cell-depleted T cells, or PBMCs.

Overall study results and their limits: How much clinical and demographic metadata was included differed by source and by participant, and the metadata was provided uncurated.

Turning to this clone: Its antigen is still unknown. Base qualities are not provided; no much larger clone lies one nucleotide away.

Enrolling through a virtual design, the prospective study's participants ranged in age from roughly 18 to 90 years and lived across roughly 23 United States geographic areas. Cohort assignment in the prospective study relied on participant-reported clinical history from a screening survey and a study questionnaire. Exposed participants had been in contact, within 2 weeks of entering the study, with a person who had a PCR-confirmed or clinician-diagnosed case of COVID-19. Each participant in the prospective study had whole blood, serum and a nasopharyngeal or oropharyngeal swab collected by mobile phlebotomists. Prospective study participants could optionally give additional blood draws and questionnaires over an approximately two-month period. Blood samples from the prospective study were shipped frozen or at room temperature prior to DNA extraction. The immunoSEQ Assay, a bias-controlled multiplex PCR, was used to amplify TCRbeta CDR3 regions from genomic DNA. Concerning the study's data processing: The number of nucleated cells in each sample was estimated from the amplification of reference gene primers within the assay. To quantify the absolute abundance of each unique TCRbeta CDR3 rearrangement, sequence reads were collapsed and filtered. For each sample, productive Simpson clonality was calculated by taking the square root of Simpson's diversity index across productive rearrangements. Sourced from immuneACCESS, this table was stored by TCRdb with only in-frame sequences that have V and J called. A share of the clones is absent; for the studies checked, an unresolved V gene accounts for under half, and the remainder has no known explanation. Clone size and the V and J calls come from that table; the DNA yielded D and trimming. Present in this sample are about 140,000 clones, approximately 88% of which were seen just once. The ten largest clones add up to about 5% of the sample.

The germline V end is reduced by 5 bases and the J end by 5 bases; junction bases left unmatched: 12. The germline V gene supplies CDR1 SGHTA and CDR2 FQGNSA. Reading from cysteine to phenylalanine, the CDR3 counts 18 amino acids. The retained sequence is limited to the CDR3, 54 bases, with the frame set at the first base. Here the chain combines TRBV7-2 and TRBJ2-2; the central 12 bases match TRBD2. The receptor comes from a man between 65 and 79 years old who had been exposed to COVID-19. The material sequenced was PBMCs or T cells enriched from blood (not recorded which). The CDR3 region: CASSLRPTSGRGTGELFF. The DNA sequence is as follows: TGTGCCAGCAGCCTAAGGCCGACTAGCGGGAGAGGAACCGGGGAGCTGTTTTTT.